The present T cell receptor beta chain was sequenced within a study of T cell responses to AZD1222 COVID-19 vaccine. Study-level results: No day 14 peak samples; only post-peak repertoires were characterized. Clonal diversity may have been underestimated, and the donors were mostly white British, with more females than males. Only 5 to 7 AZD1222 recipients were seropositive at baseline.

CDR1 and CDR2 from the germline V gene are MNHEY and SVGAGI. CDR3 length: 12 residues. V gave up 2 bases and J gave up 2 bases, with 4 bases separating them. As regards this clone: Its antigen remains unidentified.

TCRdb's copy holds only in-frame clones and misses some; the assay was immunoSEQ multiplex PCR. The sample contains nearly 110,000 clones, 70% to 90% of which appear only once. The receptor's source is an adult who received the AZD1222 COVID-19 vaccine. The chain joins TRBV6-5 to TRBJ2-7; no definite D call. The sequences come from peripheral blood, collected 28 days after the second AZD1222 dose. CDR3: CASSYPPYEQYF. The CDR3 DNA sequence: TGTGCCAGCAGTTACCCTCCCTACGAGCAGTACTTC.